This TCR beta chain was documented in a study of T cell responses to AZD1222 COVID-19 vaccine. The study, taken as a whole, reports: Spike regions recognized by vaccine-associated CD4 TCRs spanned the protein, led by 160-218 and 743-854. Most donors were white British, females outnumbered males, and clonal diversity was possibly underestimated.

From germline, CDR1 is MGHRA and CDR2 YSYEKL. The junction had 8 bases not matched to a gene; V was cut back by 1 base and J by 5 bases. This CDR3 contains 16 residues. Profiling relied on immunoSEQ multiplex PCR, and the TCRdb table lists in-frame clones only, not all of them. This table holds about 120,000 clones, around nine tenths found once. This clone was seen more than once but under ten times. Its antigen is not identified. Here the sequenced sample was peripheral blood, taken on day 0 of AZD1222 vaccination. The chain combines TRBV4-1 with TRBJ2-1, with 7 bases matching TRBD2. This TCR derives from an adult in good health. The DNA of the CDR3 is TGCGCCAGCAGCCAAGCCCCAGCGGGACCGAACAATGAGCAGTTCTTC. Translating it yields CASSQAPAGPNNEQFF.